A selection of T cell receptor beta chains follows, all from one sample in a study of blood T cells in healthy people across ages. TCRdb ran MiXCR on the 5' RACE reads and lists one entry per CDR3 protein. The sample carries about a million distinct CDR3 sequences, roughly half recorded once. Source material: blood. All receptors come from a woman aged 55-70 years in good health. The CDR3 runs from the conserved cysteine through the conserved F or W. D genes are given only for firm matches. Expanded clones get a size class; other rows say once, few or many, or leave the size out.

v_call	clone_size	j_call	d_call	cdr3_aa	cdr3_nt
TRBV5-1	few	TRBJ1-1	.	CASSLSGGAKNTEAFF	TGCGCCAGCAGCTTATCGGGGGGCGCCAAGAACACTGAAGCTTTCTTT
TRBV7-2	.	TRBJ2-5	.	CASDIFTWSTGETQYF	TGTGCCAGCGATATATTTACCTGGAGCACGGGAGAGACCCAGTACTTC
TRBV3-1	.	TRBJ1-2	TRBD1	CASSPRTGSTHYYGYTF	TGTGCCAGCAGCCCTCGGACAGGTTCTACCCACTACTATGGCTACACCTTC
TRBV28	.	TRBJ2-5	.	CASSLQGLRETQYF	TGTGCCAGCAGTCTCCAGGGTTTGCGAGAGACCCAGTACTTC
TRBV9	.	TRBJ2-5	TRBD2	CASSAPGGETQYF	TGTGCCAGCAGCGCCCCGGGGGGAGAGACCCAGTACTTC
TRBV11-2	.	TRBJ1-4	.	CASSLFSLGEKLFF	TGTGCCAGCAGCTTATTTTCCTTGGGTGAAAAACTGTTTTTT
TRBV20-1	.	TRBJ2-3	.	CSGGLDTQYF	TGCAGTGGTGGGTTGGATACGCAGTATTTT
TRBV28	.	TRBJ2-7	.	CASSFQAREQYF	TGTGCCAGCAGTTTCCAGGCGCGCGAGCAGTACTTC
TRBV10-3	few	TRBJ1-5	.	CAISPGSSQPQHF	TGTGCCATCAGTCCAGGCAGCTCTCAGCCCCAGCATTTT
TRBV28	.	TRBJ2-7	.	CASSFMGFPYEQYF	TGTGCCAGCAGTTTCATGGGTTTCCCCTACGAGCAGTACTTC
TRBV20-1	.	TRBJ1-2	.	CSVMPGADYGYTF	TGCAGTGTTATGCCGGGCGCCGACTATGGCTACACCTTC
TRBV24-1	.	TRBJ2-1	TRBD2	CATSSGTRMLYEQFF	TGTGCCACCAGCTCCGGGACTAGAATGCTGTATGAGCAGTTCTTC
TRBV7-2	few	TRBJ2-5	TRBD1	CASSLATGGKTQYF	TGTGCCAGCAGCTTAGCGACAGGGGGCAAGACCCAGTACTTC
TRBV5-1	.	TRBJ2-5	TRBD1	CAGSFRDRSFESYQETQYF	TGCGCCGGCAGCTTCCGGGACAGGTCCTTTGAGTCGTACCAAGAGACCCAGTACTTC
TRBV6-6	few	TRBJ2-3	.	CASTLRAGKSTDTQYF	.
TRBV20-1	.	TRBJ2-2	TRBD1	CSARVGQVNTGELFF	TGCAGTGCTAGAGTTGGACAGGTGAACACCGGGGAGCTGTTTTTT
TRBV5-1	.	TRBJ2-7	TRBD2	CASRTGLAQNNEQYF	TGCGCCAGCAGAACCGGACTAGCCCAAAACAATGAGCAGTACTTC
TRBV20-1	.	TRBJ1-1	.	CSARGIGSRSEDTEAFF	TGCAGTGCTAGAGGTATCGGCTCCAGGAGTGAGGACACTGAAGCTTTCTTT
TRBV2	.	TRBJ2-7	.	CASRRAGAREQYF	TGTGCCAGCAGGCGAGCAGGGGCGCGCGAGCAGTACTTC
TRBV12-3/TRBV12-4	.	TRBJ2-1	.	CASSPGLKQFF	TGTGCCAGCAGTCCGGGACTTAAGCAGTTCTTC
TRBV12-3/TRBV12-4	.	TRBJ2-7	TRBD1	CASSPSGTVRSEQYF	TGTGCCAGCAGTCCCTCAGGGACAGTTCGAAGCGAGCAGTACTTC
TRBV10-3	.	TRBJ2-5	.	CAISSSAQYF	TGTGCCATCAGTTCGTCAGCCCAGTACTTC
TRBV5-6	.	TRBJ2-6	.	CASSRKWANVLTF	TGTGCCAGCAGTCGGAAGTGGGCCAACGTCCTGACTTTC
TRBV13	few	TRBJ1-6	TRBD1	CASSSFRQGAKNSPLHF	TGTGCCAGCAGCTCTTTCAGACAGGGGGCAAAAAATTCACCCCTCCACTTT
TRBV4-1	.	TRBJ2-2	.	CASSHRTGELFF	TGCGCCAGCAGCCATAGGACCGGGGAGCTGTTTTTT
TRBV6-5	.	TRBJ2-5	TRBD2	CASSFRGLAGGAETQYF	TGTGCCAGCAGTTTCCGCGGACTAGCGGGAGGAGCAGAGACCCAGTACTTC
TRBV3-1	.	TRBJ1-2	.	CASSQESGPTSYGYTF	TGTGCCAGCAGCCAAGAATCAGGGCCTACTAGCTATGGCTACACCTTC
TRBV7-9	.	TRBJ2-5	TRBD1	CASSGRTGAETQYF	TGTGCCAGCAGCGGCCGGACAGGGGCAGAGACCCAGTACTTC
TRBV11-2	few	TRBJ1-2	TRBD1	CASSLTGRGHSGYTF	TGTGCCAGCAGCTTAACTGGCAGGGGGCATTCTGGCTACACCTTC
TRBV4-1	.	TRBJ2-7	.	CASSQVGKPYEQYF	TGCGCCAGCAGCCAAGTTGGTAAACCCTACGAGCAGTACTTC
TRBV6-1	.	TRBJ2-1	.	CASSDLASPTYNEQFF	TGTGCCAGCAGTGATTTGGCCAGTCCCACCTACAATGAGCAGTTCTTC
TRBV19	.	TRBJ1-2	TRBD1	CASSMAGQGYGYTF	TGTGCCAGTAGTATGGCGGGACAGGGCTATGGCTACACCTTC
TRBV7-8	.	TRBJ2-3	TRBD2	CASSWTSGRGTDTQYF	TGTGCCAGCAGCTGGACTAGCGGGAGGGGCACAGATACGCAGTATTTT
TRBV7-2	.	TRBJ1-6	.	CASSPSYSYNSPLHF	TGTGCCAGCAGCCCCAGTTACTCCTATAATTCACCCCTCCACTTT
TRBV6-5	few	TRBJ2-1	TRBD2	CASSPVAGGGNEQFF	TGTGCCAGCAGTCCAGTAGCGGGAGGGGGCAATGAGCAGTTCTTC
TRBV29-1	.	TRBJ2-1	TRBD2	CSVVLAAVNEQFF	TGCAGCGTTGTACTAGCGGCAGTCAATGAGCAGTTCTTC
TRBV7-2	.	TRBJ2-5	TRBD2	CASSDAPRGSGGREQYF	TGTGCCAGCAGCGATGCCCCGAGGGGAAGCGGGGGTCGTGAGCAGTACTTC